The clone carrying this T cell receptor beta chain came up a few times. The antigen is undetermined. Diagnosis rested on symptoms, serum thyroxine and TRAb, thyroid ultrasound, and orbital computed tomography. This CDR3 has 15 amino acids. The V and J ends lost 6 bases and 0 bases respectively, with 12 bases between them. CDR1 and CDR2 (germline): MDHEN, SYDVKM. The CDR3 regions of TCR beta were amplified from RNA transcripts. Researchers ran a first-round RT-PCR on the TCR CDR3 using the HTBI primer set. TCRdb recomputed calls from the multiplex PCR reads with MiXCR, one row per CDR3 protein. The sample has around 690,000 distinct CDR3 sequences; about 20% are singletons. This sample was included in a study of T cells in Graves' hyperthyroidism and ophthalmopathy. Study observations and caveats: Clonotypes that were expanded in thyroid above 0.001 mostly appeared in blood too.

This receptor was taken from a young man with Graves' ophthalmopathy. The material sequenced was blood. The chain recombines TRBV28 with TRBJ1-3; D is undetermined. In DNA, the CDR3 is TGTGCCAGCAGAGAAGAGCTCCGCTCTGGAAACACCATATATTTT. Translation: CASREELRSGNTIYF.